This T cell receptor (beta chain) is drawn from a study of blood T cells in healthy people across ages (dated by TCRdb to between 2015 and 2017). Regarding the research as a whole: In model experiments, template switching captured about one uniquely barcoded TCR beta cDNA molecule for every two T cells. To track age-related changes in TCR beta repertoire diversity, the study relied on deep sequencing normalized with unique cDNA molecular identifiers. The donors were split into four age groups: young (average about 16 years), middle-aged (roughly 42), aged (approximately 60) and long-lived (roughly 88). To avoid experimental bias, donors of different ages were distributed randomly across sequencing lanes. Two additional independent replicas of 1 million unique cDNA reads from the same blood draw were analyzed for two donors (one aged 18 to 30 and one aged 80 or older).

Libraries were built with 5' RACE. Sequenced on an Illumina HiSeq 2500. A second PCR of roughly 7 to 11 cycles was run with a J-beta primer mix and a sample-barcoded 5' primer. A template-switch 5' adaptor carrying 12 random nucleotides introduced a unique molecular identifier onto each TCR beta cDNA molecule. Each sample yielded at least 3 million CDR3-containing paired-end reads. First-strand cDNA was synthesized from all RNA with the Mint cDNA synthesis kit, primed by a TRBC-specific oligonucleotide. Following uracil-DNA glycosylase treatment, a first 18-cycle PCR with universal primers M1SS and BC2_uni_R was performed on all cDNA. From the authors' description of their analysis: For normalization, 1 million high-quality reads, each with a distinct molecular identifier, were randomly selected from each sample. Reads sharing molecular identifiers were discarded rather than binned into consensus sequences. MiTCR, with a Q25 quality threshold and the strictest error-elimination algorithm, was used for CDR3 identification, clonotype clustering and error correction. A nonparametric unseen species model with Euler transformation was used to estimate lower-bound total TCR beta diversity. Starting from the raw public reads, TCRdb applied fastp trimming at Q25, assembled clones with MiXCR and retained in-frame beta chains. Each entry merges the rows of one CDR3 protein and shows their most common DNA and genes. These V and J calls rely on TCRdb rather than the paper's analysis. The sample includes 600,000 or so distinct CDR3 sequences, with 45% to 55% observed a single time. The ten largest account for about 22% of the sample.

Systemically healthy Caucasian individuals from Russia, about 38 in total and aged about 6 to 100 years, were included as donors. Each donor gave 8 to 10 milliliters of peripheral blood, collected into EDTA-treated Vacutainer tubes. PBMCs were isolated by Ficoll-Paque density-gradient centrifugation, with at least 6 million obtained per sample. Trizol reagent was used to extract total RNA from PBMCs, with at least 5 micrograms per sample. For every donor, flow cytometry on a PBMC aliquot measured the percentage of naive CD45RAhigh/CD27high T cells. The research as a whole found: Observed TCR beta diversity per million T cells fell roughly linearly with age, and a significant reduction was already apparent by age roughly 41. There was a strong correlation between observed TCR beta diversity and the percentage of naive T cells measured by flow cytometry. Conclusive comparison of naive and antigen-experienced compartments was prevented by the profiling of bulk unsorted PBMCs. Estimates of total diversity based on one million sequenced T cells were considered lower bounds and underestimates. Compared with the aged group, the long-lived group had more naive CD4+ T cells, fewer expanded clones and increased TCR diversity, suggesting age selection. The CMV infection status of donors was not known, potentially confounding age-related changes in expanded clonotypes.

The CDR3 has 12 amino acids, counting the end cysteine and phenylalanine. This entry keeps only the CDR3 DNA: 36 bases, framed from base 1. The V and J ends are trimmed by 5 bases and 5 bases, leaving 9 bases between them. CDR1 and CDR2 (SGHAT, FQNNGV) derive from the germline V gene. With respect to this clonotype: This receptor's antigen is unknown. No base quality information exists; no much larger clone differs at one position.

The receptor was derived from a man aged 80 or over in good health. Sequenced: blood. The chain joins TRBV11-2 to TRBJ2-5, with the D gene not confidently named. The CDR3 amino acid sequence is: CASSRSRETQYF. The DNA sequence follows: TGTGCCAGCAGCCGTTCCAGGGAGACCCAGTACTTC.